The entry below describes one TCR beta chain. Its cognate antigen is unknown. These data are taken from a study of cytomegalovirus exposure and HLA in healthy donors. At the level of the study: T cells numbering around 190 million yielded more than 95 million unique TCR beta sequences in an earlier analysis. Researchers found that more than 70% of some 400 genotyped donors fell within the Caucasian-associated ancestry cluster.

PCR involved 60 Vbeta and 13 Jbeta primers. Data came from immunoSEQ multiplex PCR; TCRdb stores just in-frame clones and leaves some out. The table has about 160,000 clones, around 74% seen once; the top ten hold roughly 1.9%. The junction had 9 bases not matched to a gene; V was cut back by 3 bases and J by 5 bases. Germline V CDR1 and CDR2: SGHRS, YFSETQ. The CDR3 contains 15 residues. Study-wide points: Equally common other TCR beta chains were less clonally expanded than HLA-associated ones, a later analysis found.

This receptor was obtained from a female donor in good health and CMV-seronegative. The chain joins TRBV5-1 to TRBJ2-5; 8 nucleotides line up with TRBD2. The sample taken for sequencing was PBMCs. This chain's CDR3 is CASSSQGLGGETQYF. The CDR3 DNA follows: TGCGCCAGCAGCTCCCAGGGACTAGGGGGGGAGACCCAGTACTTC. The whole variable domain, filled in from reference TRBV5-1 and TRBJ2-5, reads KAGVTQTPRYLIKTRGQQVTLSCSPISGHRSVSWYQQTPGQGLQFLFEYFSETQRNKGNFPGRFSGRQFSNSRSEMNVSTLELGDSALYLCASSSQGLGGETQYFGPGTRLLVL.